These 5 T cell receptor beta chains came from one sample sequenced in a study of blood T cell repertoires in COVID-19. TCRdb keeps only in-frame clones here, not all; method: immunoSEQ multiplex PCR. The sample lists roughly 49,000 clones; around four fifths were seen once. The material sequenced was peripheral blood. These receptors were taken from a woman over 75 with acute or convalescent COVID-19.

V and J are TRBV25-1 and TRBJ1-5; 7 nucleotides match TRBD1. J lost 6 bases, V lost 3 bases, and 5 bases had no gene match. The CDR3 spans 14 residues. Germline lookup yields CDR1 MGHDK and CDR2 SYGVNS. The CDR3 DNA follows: TGTGCCAGCAGTGAGTCGACAGGGTTTCAGCCCCAGCATTTT. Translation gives CASSESTGFQPQHF. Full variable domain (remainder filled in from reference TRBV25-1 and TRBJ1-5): EADIYQTPRYLVIGTGKKITLECSQTMGHDKMYWYQQDPGMELHLIHYSYGVNSTEKGDLSSESTVSRIRTEHFPLTLESARPSHTSQYLCASSESTGFQPQHFGDGTRLSIL.

The CDR3 region has the DNA TGTGCCAGCAGCTTGGCGCGGCAGAGCTACGAGCAGTACTTC. This codes for CASSLARQSYEQYF. This rearrangement joins TRBV5-4 to TRBJ2-7; D gene uncertain. This CDR3 is built from 14 residues. Germline CDR1 is SGHNT and CDR2 is YYREEE (reference sequence). Trimming removed 0 bases at V and 3 bases at J, with 10 bases between.

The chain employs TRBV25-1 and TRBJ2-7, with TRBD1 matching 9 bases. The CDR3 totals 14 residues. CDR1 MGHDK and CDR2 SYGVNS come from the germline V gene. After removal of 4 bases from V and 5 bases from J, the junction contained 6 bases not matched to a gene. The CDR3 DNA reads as TGTGCCAGCAGTGCCGGGACAGGGTTTCACGAGCAGTACTTC. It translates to CASSAGTGFHEQYF.

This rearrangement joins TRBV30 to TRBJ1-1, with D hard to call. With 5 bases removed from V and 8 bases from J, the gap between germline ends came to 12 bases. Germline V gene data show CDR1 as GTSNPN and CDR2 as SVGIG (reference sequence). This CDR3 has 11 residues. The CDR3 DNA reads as TGTGCCTGGGGGAGAAACGCAGAAGCTTTCTTT. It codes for CAWGRNAEAFF.

For the CDR3, the DNA is TGTGCCAGTAGTAGGGACAGTGGAAACACCATATATTTT. Protein product: CASSRDSGNTIYF. The rearrangement links TRBV19 to TRBJ1-3; 7 bases are shared with TRBD1. Germline CDR1 reads LNHDA; CDR2 reads SQIVND (reference sequence). With 4 bases clipped from V and 3 bases from J, the junction kept 0 bases outside the gene matches. CDR3 length equals 13 residues.